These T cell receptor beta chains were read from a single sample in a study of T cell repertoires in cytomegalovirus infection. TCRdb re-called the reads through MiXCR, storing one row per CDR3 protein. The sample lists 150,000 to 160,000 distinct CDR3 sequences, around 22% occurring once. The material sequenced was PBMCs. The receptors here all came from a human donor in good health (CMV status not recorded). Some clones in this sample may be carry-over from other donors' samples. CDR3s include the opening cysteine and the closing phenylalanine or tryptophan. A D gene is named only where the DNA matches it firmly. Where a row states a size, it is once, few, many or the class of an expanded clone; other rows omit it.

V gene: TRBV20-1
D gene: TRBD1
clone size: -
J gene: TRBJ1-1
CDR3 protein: CSARSGQGALDEAFF
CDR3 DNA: TGCAGTGCTAGGTCCGGACAGGGGGCGCTGGATGAAGCTTTCTTT

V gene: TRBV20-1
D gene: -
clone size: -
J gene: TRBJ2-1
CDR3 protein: CSARGLPRSYNEQFF
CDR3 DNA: TGCAGTGCTAGGGGGTTGCCAAGATCCTACAATGAGCAGTTCTTC

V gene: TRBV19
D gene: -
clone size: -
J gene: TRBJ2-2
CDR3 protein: CASGASLGIPTGELFF
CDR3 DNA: TGTGCCAGTGGCGCCTCCCTCGGGATTCCAACCGGGGAGCTGTTTTTT

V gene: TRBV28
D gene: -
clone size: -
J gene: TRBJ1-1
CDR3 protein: CASSLNLYQAFF
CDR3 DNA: TGTGCCAGCAGTTTAAATCTATATCAAGCTTTCTTT

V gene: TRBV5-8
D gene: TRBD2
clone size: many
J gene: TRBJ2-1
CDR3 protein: CASSREFLPEPGGPYNEQFF
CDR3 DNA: TGTGCCAGCAGCCGCGAATTCCTGCCGGAACCGGGGGGGCCCTACAATGAGCAGTTCTTC

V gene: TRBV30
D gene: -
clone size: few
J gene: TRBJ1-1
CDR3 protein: CAWSRWDTATEAFF
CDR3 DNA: TGTGCCTGGAGCCGCTGGGACACCGCCACTGAAGCTTTCTTT

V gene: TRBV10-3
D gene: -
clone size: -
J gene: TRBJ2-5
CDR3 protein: CAISDAGGLEGTQYF
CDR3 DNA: TGTGCCATCAGTGATGCAGGGGGTCTGGAGGGGACCCAGTACTTC

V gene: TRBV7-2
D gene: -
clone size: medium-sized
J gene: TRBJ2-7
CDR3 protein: CASSVGGSTYEQYF
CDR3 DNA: TGTGCCAGCAGCGTTGGGGGGTCTACCTACGAGCAGTACTTC

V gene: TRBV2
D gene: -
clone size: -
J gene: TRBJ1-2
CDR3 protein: CASGGHYGYTF
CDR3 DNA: TGTGCCAGCGGAGGGCACTATGGCTACACCTTC

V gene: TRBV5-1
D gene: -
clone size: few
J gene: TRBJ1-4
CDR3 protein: CASSSGGATNEKLFF
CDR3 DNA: TGCGCCAGCAGCTCGGGAGGCGCAACTAATGAAAAACTGTTTTTT

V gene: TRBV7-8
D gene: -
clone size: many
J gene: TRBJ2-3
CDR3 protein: CASSLGAGAASTDTQYF
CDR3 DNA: TGTGCCAGCAGCTTAGGGGCAGGGGCCGCCAGCACAGATACGCAGTATTTT

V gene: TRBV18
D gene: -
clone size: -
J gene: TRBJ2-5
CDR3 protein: CASSPSGGASETQYF
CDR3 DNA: TGTGCCAGCTCACCAAGTGGGGGCGCCAGTGAGACCCAGTACTTC

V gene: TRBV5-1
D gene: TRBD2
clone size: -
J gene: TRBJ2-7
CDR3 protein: CANSLLTSGSIDEQYF
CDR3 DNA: TGCGCCAACAGCTTGTTAACTAGCGGGAGTATTGACGAGCAGTACTTC

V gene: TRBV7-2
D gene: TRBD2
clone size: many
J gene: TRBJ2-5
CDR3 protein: CASSLGLAGNRRKETQYF
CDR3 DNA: TGTGCCAGCAGCTTAGGTCTAGCGGGTAACCGTAGAAAAGAGACCCAGTACTTC

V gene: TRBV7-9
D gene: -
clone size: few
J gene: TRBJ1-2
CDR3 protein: CASSLELDGYTF
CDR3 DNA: TGTGCCAGCAGCTTAGAACTAGATGGCTACACCTTC

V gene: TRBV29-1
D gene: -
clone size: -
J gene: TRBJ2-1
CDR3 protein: CSVERTSYNEQFF
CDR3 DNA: TGCAGCGTCGAGCGGACCTCCTACAATGAGCAGTTCTTC

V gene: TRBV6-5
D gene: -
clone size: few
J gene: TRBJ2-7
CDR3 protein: CASSYSVLEYEQYF
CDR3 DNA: TGTGCCAGCAGTTACTCGGTACTAGAGTACGAGCAGTACTTC

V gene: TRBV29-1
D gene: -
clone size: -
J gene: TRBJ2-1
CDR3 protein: CSVGFASSYNEQFF
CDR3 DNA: TGCAGCGTTGGGTTCGCCAGCTCCTACAATGAGCAGTTCTTC

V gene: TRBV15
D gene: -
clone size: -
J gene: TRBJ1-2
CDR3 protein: CATSREVGANYGYTF
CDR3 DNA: TGTGCCACCAGCAGAGAAGTAGGAGCTAACTATGGCTACACCTTC

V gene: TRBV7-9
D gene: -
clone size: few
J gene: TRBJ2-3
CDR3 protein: CASSGFERNTQYF
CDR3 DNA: TGTGCCAGCAGCGGATTCGAGAGAAATACGCAGTATTTT

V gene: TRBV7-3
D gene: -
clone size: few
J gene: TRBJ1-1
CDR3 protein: CASSLKGRGTEAFF
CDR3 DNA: TGTGCCAGCAGCTTAAAGGGCAGGGGTACCGAAGCTTTCTTT

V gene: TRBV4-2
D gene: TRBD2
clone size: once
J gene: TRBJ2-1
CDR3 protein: CASSQPSGMTYNEQFF
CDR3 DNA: TGTGCCAGCAGCCAACCTAGCGGGATGACCTACAATGAGCAGTTCTTC

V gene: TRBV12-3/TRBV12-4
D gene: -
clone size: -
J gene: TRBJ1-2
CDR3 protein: CASSETDSHGYTF
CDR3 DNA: TGTGCTAGCAGTGAGACCGACAGCCATGGCTACACCTTC

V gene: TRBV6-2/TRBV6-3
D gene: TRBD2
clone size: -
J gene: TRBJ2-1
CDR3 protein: CASSWTSGSGNEQFF
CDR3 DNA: TGTGCCAGCAGTTGGACTAGCGGGAGTGGAAATGAGCAGTTCTTC

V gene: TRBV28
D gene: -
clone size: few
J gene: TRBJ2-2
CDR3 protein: CSSEGPNTGELFF
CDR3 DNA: TGTTCCTCCGAGGGCCCCAACACCGGGGAGCTGTTTTTT

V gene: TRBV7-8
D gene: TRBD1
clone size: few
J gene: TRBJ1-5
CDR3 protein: CASSLEGAGYSNQPQHF
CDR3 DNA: TGTGCCAGCAGCTTAGAGGGGGCAGGGTATAGCAATCAGCCCCAGCATTTT

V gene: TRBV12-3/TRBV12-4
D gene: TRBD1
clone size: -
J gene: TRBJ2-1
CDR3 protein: CASSYKGSGTGAYNEQFF
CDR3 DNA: TGTGCCAGCAGCTATAAAGGAAGTGGGACAGGGGCATACAATGAGCAGTTCTTC

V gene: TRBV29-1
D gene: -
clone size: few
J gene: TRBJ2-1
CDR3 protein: CSVAGTQNEQFF
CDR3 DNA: TGCAGCGTCGCGGGCACTCAGAATGAGCAGTTCTTC

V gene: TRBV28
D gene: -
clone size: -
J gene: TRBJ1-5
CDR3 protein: CASSLPGAWGSNQPQHF
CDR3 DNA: TGTGCCAGCAGTTTACCGGGGGCGTGGGGGAGCAATCAGCCCCAGCATTTT

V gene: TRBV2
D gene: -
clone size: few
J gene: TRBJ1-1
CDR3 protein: CASTKDSNTEAFF
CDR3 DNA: TGTGCCAGCACCAAGGACAGCAACACTGAAGCTTTCTTT

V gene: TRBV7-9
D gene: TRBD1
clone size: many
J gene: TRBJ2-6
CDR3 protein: CASSLAGTGESGANVLTF
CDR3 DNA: TGTGCCAGCAGCTTAGCCGGGACAGGGGAATCTGGGGCCAACGTCCTGACTTTC